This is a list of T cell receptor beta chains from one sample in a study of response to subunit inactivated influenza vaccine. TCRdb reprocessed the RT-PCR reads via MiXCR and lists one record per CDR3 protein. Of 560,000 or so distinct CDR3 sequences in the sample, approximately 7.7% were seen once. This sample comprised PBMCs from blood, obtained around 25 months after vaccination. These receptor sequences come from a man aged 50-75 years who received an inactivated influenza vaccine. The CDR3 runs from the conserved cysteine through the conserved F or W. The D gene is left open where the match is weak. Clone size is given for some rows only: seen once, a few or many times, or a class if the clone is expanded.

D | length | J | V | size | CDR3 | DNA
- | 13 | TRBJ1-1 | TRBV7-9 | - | CASSLTFGSEAFF | TGTGCCAGCAGCTTGACCTTCGGGAGCGAAGCTTTCTTT
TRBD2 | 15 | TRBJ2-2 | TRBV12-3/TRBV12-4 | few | CASNPSGGVNGELFF | TGTGCCAGCAATCCTAGCGGGGGGGTTAACGGGGAGCTGTTTTTT
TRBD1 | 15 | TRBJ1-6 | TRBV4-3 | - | CASSQETGENSPLHF | TGCGCCAGCAGCCAAGAGACAGGGGAGAATTCACCCCTCCACTTT
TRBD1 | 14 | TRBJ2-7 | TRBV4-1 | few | CASSQGYSGGQQYF | TGCGCCAGCAGCCAAGGATATTCAGGGGGACAGCAGTACTTC
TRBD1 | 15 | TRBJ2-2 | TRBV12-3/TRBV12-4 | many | CASSPQGAPTGELFF | TGTGCCAGCAGTCCACAGGGGGCTCCCACCGGGGAGCTGTTTTTT
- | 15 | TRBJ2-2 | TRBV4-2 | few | CASRPGSANTGELFF | TGTGCCAGCCGCCCAGGTAGCGCGAACACCGGGGAGCTGTTTTTT
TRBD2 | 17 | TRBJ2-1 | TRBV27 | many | CASSFSGRGLAGNEQFF | TGTGCCAGCAGTTTTTCCGGTAGGGGACTAGCGGGAAATGAGCAGTTCTTC
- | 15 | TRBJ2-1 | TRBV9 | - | CASSGVGQSYNEQFF | TGTGCCAGCAGCGGAGTCGGTCAGTCCTACAATGAGCAGTTCTTC
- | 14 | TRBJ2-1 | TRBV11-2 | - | CASSLDSRSNEQFF | TGTGCCAGCAGCTTAGATTCCCGGAGCAATGAGCAGTTCTTC
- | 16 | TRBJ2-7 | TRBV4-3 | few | CASSQTPGATVYEQYF | TGCGCCAGCAGCCAAACTCCAGGGGCCACCGTCTACGAGCAGTACTTC
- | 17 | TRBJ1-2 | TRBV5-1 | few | CASSLARSSASHDGYTF | TGCGCCAGCAGCTTGGCCAGGTCCTCGGCAAGTCATGATGGCTACACCTTC
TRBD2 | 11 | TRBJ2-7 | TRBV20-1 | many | CSARTSGRLYF | TGCAGTGCTAGGACTAGCGGGAGGCTCTACTTC
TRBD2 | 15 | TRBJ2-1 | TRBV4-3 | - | CASSQDLRTSDEQFF | TGCGCCAGCAGCCAAGATCTACGGACTAGCGATGAGCAGTTCTTC
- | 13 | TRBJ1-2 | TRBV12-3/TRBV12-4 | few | CASMGVANYGYTF | TGTGCCAGCATGGGGGTGGCTAACTATGGCTACACCTTC
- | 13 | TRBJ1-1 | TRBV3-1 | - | CASSREMNTEAFF | TGTGCCAGCAGCCGAGAGATGAACACTGAAGCTTTCTTT
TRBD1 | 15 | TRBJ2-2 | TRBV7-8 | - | CASSDRTGEAGELFF | TGTGCCAGCAGCGACCGGACAGGGGAAGCCGGGGAGCTGTTTTTT
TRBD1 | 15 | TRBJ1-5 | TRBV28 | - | CASSLRQGRNQPQHF | TGTGCCAGCAGTCTTCGACAGGGGAGGAATCAGCCCCAGCATTTT
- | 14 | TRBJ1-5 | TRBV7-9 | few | CASSLWPGSQPQHF | TGTGCCAGCAGCTTATGGCCCGGGTCTCAGCCCCAGCATTTT
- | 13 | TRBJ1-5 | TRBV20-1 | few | CSASRGWDQPQHF | TGCAGTGCCAGCAGGGGTTGGGATCAGCCCCAGCATTTT
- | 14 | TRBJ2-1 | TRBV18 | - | CASSPEGRYNEQFF | TGTGCCAGCTCACCGGAGGGTCGCTACAATGAGCAGTTCTTC
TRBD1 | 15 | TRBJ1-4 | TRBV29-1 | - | CSVGESGQRNEKLFF | TGCAGCGTTGGGGAATCGGGACAGCGTAATGAAAAACTGTTTTTT
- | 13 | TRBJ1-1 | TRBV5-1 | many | CASSRTMNTEAFF | TGCGCCAGCAGCCGGACAATGAACACTGAAGCTTTCTTT
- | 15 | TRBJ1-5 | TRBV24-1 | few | CATSDTRGIWGPQHF | TGTGCCACCAGTGATACCCGGGGGATTTGGGGGCCCCAGCATTTT
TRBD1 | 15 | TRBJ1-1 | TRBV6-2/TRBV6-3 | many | CASSYNRGRDTEAFF | TGTGCCAGCAGTTATAATAGGGGGCGAGACACTGAAGCTTTCTTT
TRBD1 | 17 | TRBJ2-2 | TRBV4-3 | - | CASSQGSGTGTGGELFF | TGCGCCAGCAGCCAGGGGTCCGGGACAGGGACAGGCGGGGAGCTGTTTTTT
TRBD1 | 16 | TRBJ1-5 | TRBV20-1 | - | CSARDRVSESNQPQHF | TGCAGTGCTCGGGACAGGGTCTCTGAGAGCAATCAGCCCCAGCATTTT
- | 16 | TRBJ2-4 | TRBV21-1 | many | CASSKAGPLAKNIQYF | TGTGCCAGCAGCAAAGCGGGACCGTTAGCCAAAAACATTCAGTACTTC
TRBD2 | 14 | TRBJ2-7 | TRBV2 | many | CASRRRLAEYEQYF | TGTGCCAGCAGGAGACGACTAGCGGAATACGAGCAGTACTTC
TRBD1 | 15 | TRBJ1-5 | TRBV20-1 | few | CSAALKDRDNQPQHF | TGCAGTGCCGCCCTAAAGGACAGGGACAATCAGCCCCAGCATTTT
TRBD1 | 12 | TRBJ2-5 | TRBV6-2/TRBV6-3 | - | CASGGQVETQYF | TGTGCCAGCGGAGGACAGGTAGAGACCCAGTACTTC
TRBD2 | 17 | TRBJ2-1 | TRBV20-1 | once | CCARDSRTSGIYNEQFF | TGCTGTGCTAGAGACTCCCGTACTAGCGGGATTTACAATGAGCAGTTCTTC
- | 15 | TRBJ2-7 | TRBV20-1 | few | CSALVGASLTREQYF | TGCAGTGCTCTAGTGGGGGCTAGCCTTACGCGGGAGCAGTACTTC
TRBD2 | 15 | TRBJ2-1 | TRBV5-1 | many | CASSVPGLGTNEQFF | TGCGCCAGCAGCGTGCCGGGACTAGGAACCAATGAGCAGTTCTTC
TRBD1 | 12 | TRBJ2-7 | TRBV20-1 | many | CSARRDRYEQYF | TGCAGTGCTCGGAGGGACAGGTACGAGCAGTACTTC
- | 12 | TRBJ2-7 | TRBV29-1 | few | CSVGVPDFEQYF | TGCAGCGTTGGTGTCCCCGATTTCGAGCAGTACTTC
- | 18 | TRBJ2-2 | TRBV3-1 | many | CASSQVGLAKGNTGELFF | TGTGCCAGCAGCCAAGTAGGCCTAGCGAAGGGTAACACCGGGGAGCTGTTTTTT
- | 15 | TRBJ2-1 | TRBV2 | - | CASSEDSSSYNEQFF | TGTGCCAGCAGTGAAGACTCAAGCTCCTACAATGAGCAGTTCTTC
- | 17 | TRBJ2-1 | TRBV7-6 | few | CASSLARGRSSYNEQFF | TGTGCCAGCAGCTTAGCGCGGGGCAGGAGCTCCTACAATGAGCAGTTCTTC
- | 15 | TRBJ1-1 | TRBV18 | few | CASSPPTTYTAEAFF | TGTGCCAGCTCACCGCCCACGACTTACACCGCTGAAGCTTTCTTT
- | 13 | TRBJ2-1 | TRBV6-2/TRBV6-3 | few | CASSWARLYEQFF | TGTGCCAGCAGTTGGGCTAGGTTGTATGAGCAGTTCTTC
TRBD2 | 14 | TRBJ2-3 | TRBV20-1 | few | CSATGTRTRDTQYF | TGCAGTGCAACCGGGACTAGGACACGGGATACGCAGTATTTT
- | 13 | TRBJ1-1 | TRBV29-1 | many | CSVESGANTEAFF | TGCAGCGTTGAATCTGGGGCGAACACTGAAGCTTTCTTT
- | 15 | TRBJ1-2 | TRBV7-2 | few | CASSFRGQTFYGYTF | TGTGCCAGCAGTTTCCGGGGGCAAACGTTCTATGGCTACACCTTC
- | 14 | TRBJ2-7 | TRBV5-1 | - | CASSLQGSTYEQYF | TGCGCCAGCAGCTTGCAGGGGTCCACCTACGAGCAGTACTTC
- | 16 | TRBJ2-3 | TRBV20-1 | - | CSASVTAGLPPDTQYF | TGCAGTGCTAGTGTCACGGCAGGGTTGCCTCCAGATACGCAGTATTTT
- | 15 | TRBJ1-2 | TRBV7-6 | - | CASSLDPDRSHGYTF | TGTGCCAGCAGCTTAGACCCCGACAGAAGTCATGGCTACACCTTC
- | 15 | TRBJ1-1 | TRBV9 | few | CASSVVHDPLGAAFF | TGTGCCAGCAGCGTAGTTCATGACCCCTTAGGGGCCGCTTTCTTT
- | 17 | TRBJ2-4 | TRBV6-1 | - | CASSEASGTLARNIQYF | TGTGCCAGCAGTGAAGCTTCGGGCACCTTAGCCAGAAACATTCAGTACTTC